One sample yielded the 25 T cell receptor beta chains listed below, sequenced in a study of CD8 T cells in Susac syndrome. Random hexamers served to reverse transcribe roughly 0.5 to 1 ug RNA. MiXCR, run by TCRdb on the immunoSEQ multiplex PCR reads, gives a single entry per CDR3 protein. Of about 200,000 distinct CDR3 sequences in the sample, approximately 95% were seen once. Sequenced sample: CD4+ T cells from PBMCs. The receptor set was obtained from a human donor with multiple sclerosis.

This chain links TRBV14 with TRBJ2-3; TRBD1 matches at 8 bases. V was pared by 3 bases and J by 2 bases, with 7 bases of the junction left unmatched. Germline-derived CDR1 and CDR2 are SGHDN and FVKESK. The length of the CDR3 is 16 residues. The CDR3: CASSQAQGAITDTQYF. CDR3 nucleotide sequence: TGTGCCAGCAGCCAGGCTCAGGGGGCTATCACAGATACGCAGTATTTT.

This clonotype was detected once. This chain uses TRBV6-5 with TRBJ1-2; no reliable D call. The germline V and J ends were trimmed by 6 bases and 5 bases, with 10 bases remaining between them. Germline assignment: CDR1 MNHEY and CDR2 SVGAGI. The CDR3 covers 12 residues. The CDR3 loop is CASRGDEYGYTF. CDR3 DNA: TGTGCCAGCAGGGGAGACGAGTATGGCTACACCTTC.

The V call is TRBV24-1, the J call TRBJ2-3; D not certain. Trimming removed 7 bases at V and 6 bases at J, with 10 bases between. The germline gives CDR1 KGHDR, CDR2 SFDVKD. The CDR3 runs 12 residues. CDR3 sequence (DNA): TGTGCCACCAGCTCCGAAAGGGATACGCAGTATTTT. Encoded protein: CATSSERDTQYF.

V gene TRBV3-1 combines with J gene TRBJ1-2; the D gene is possibly TRBD1 (6 bases). Germline CDR1 and CDR2: LGHDT and YNNKEL (reference sequence). The CDR3 loop spans 16 amino acids. V was clipped by 0 bases and J by 4 bases, with 15 bases between them. CDR3: CASSQDPGAQVYGYTF. For the CDR3, the DNA is TGTGCCAGCAGCCAAGATCCGGGGGCGCAGGTCTATGGCTACACCTTC.

The chain is built from TRBV6-5 and TRBJ1-1; D ambiguous. Per germline, CDR1 MNHEY and CDR2 SVGAGI. V gave up 6 bases and J gave up 9 bases, with 14 bases separating them. The CDR3 has 12 residues. The CDR3 here is CASRVDGLQAFF. The CDR3 DNA reads TGTGCCAGCAGAGTAGACGGATTACAAGCTTTCTTT.

The V call is TRBV6-6, the J call TRBJ1-1; D unresolved. CDR3 length equals 12 residues. Germline V gene data show CDR1 as MNHNY and CDR2 as SVGAGI (reference sequence). With 4 bases removed from V and 7 bases from J, the gap between germline ends came to 10 bases. CDR3 sequence reads: CASSSQDGEAFF. In DNA, the CDR3 is TGTGCCAGCAGTTCCCAGGACGGTGAAGCTTTCTTT.

The sample holds one count of this clonotype. The rearrangement uses TRBV25-1 and TRBJ1-1; TRBD1 might be the D (6 bases). Germline CDR1 reads MGHDK; CDR2 reads SYGVNS. The V and J ends lost 0 bases and 1 base respectively, with 15 bases between them. The CDR3 is 17 residues long. The CDR3 nucleotides read TGTGCCAGCAGTGAATATGGGGGGCGCGTCCAGAACACTGAAGCTTTCTTT. Translated: CASSEYGGRVQNTEAFF.

The chain has TRBV3-1 and TRBJ1-1, with D possibly being TRBD1 (5 bases). CDR3 length: 14 residues. Trimming removed 3 bases at V and 1 base at J, with 9 bases between. Germline V lookup: CDR1 LGHDT, CDR2 YNNKEL (reference sequence). CDR3 protein: CASSHGARNTEAFF. The CDR3 region has the DNA TGTGCCAGCAGCCACGGGGCACGGAACACTGAAGCTTTCTTT.

The chain is built from TRBV6-5 and TRBJ1-4; 9 bases agree with TRBD1. Germline V gene sequence: CDR1 MNHEY, CDR2 SVGAGI. The CDR3 consists of 14 residues. Losses at the gene ends were 6 bases for V and 8 bases for J; bases not matched to a gene: 7. In DNA form, the CDR3 reads TGTGCCAGCAGGAGGACAGGGGAGGAGGAAAAACTGTTTTTT. Protein product: CASRRTGEEEKLFF.

This chain links TRBV20-1 with TRBJ1-5; the D gene is possibly TRBD1 (5 bases). Germline CDR1 is DFQATT and CDR2 is SNEGSKA (reference sequence). The CDR3 extends over 14 amino acids. The V end lost 2 bases, the J end lost 0 bases, and 8 bases lay between the germline ends. In nucleotides, the CDR3 is TGCAGTGCTAGAAGGGGTAATAGCAATCAGCCCCAGCATTTT. This encodes CSARRGNSNQPQHF.

This rearrangement joins TRBV5-1 to TRBJ2-2; 8 bases map to TRBD2. This CDR3 has 16 residues. Trimming cost V 4 bases and J 2 bases; bases outside gene matches: 7. Germline-derived CDR1 and CDR2 are SGHRS and YFSETQ. CDR3: CASSGSSGVNTGELFF. DNA for the CDR3: TGCGCCAGCAGCGGCAGTAGCGGGGTAAACACCGGGGAGCTGTTTTTT. The full variable domain, its missing parts supplied by reference TRBV5-1 and TRBJ2-2, is KAGVTQTPRYLIKTRGQQVTLSCSPISGHRSVSWYQQTPGQGLQFLFEYFSETQRNKGNFPGRFSGRQFSNSRSEMNVSTLELGDSALYLCASSGSSGVNTGELFFGEGSRLTVL.

CDR3: CASEEGDSIETQYF. The CDR3 nucleotides are TGCGCCAGCGAGGAGGGGGATTCTATTGAGACCCAGTACTTC. V gene TRBV5-1 combines with J gene TRBJ2-5; the D call may be TRBD1 or TRBD2 (6 bases each). The CDR3 is 14 residues long. Germline assignment: CDR1 SGHRS and CDR2 YFSETQ. Trimming shortened V by 7 bases and J by 5 bases, and 18 bases separated the two germline ends.

V and J are TRBV7-2 and TRBJ2-5, with TRBD1 matching over 10 bases. CDR3 length: 14 amino acids. CDR1 and CDR2 (germline): SGHTA, FQGNSA. The junction had 5 bases not matched to a gene; V was cut back by 5 bases and J by 5 bases. CDR3 bases: TGTGCCAGCAGCGTGGACAGGGGGTATGAGACCCAGTACTTC. It specifies CASSVDRGYETQYF.

The chain joins TRBV7-9 to TRBJ1-2; TRBD1 aligns across 7 bases. Germline V lookup: CDR1 SEHNR, CDR2 FQNEAQ (reference sequence). V trimming: 5 bases; J trimming: 10 bases; junction bases outside the gene matches: 13. The CDR3 covers 14 residues. The CDR3 nucleotides are TGTGCCAGCAGCGAACAGGGGATCCCAGCCCACTACACCTTC. This encodes CASSEQGIPAHYTF.

The J gene is TRBJ2-5, the V gene TRBV10-3; TRBD1 agrees at 10 bases. The CDR3 length is 13 residues. Germline V CDR1 and CDR2: ENHRY, SYGVKD. V trimming: 4 bases; J trimming: 4 bases; junction bases outside the gene matches: 0. The CDR3 bases are TGTGCCATCAGTGGGGACAGGGGAGAGACCCAGTACTTC. This encodes CAISGDRGETQYF.

The rearrangement joins TRBV20-1 to TRBJ1-2; unclear D gene. Germline V gives CDR1 DFQATT, CDR2 SNEGSKA (reference sequence). Trimming left V 0 bases short and J 7 bases short, with 6 bases between. The CDR3 has 11 amino acids. CDR3 nucleotide sequence: TGCAGTGCTAGAGACATCGGTGGCTACACCTTC. It encodes CSARDIGGYTF.

The rearrangement uses TRBV29-1 and TRBJ1-1; TRBD1 might be the D (5 bases). Trimming took 7 bases from V and 5 from J, leaving 20 bases between them. The CDR3 runs to 14 residues. Germline V CDR1 and CDR2: SQVTM, ANQGSEA. The chain's CDR3 is CSARWGGLGTEAFF. CDR3 nucleotide sequence: TGCAGCGCCCGCTGGGGGGGATTAGGGACTGAAGCTTTCTTT.

The chain combines TRBV7-9 with TRBJ2-4; D not resolved. Germline V gene data show CDR1 as SEHNR and CDR2 as FQNEAQ (reference sequence). The CDR3 is 12 residues long. V dropped 6 bases and J dropped 4 bases, with 7 bases sitting between them. CDR3 protein: CASSPTKNIQYF. DNA of the CDR3: TGTGCCAGCAGTCCGACTAAAAACATTCAGTACTTC.

The chain joins TRBV18 to TRBJ2-7; 12 nucleotides align to TRBD1. Germline V lookup: CDR1 KGHSH, CDR2 LQKENI. CDR3 length equals 16 residues. J was trimmed by 4 bases and V by 5 bases; bases with no gene match: 9. This CDR3 reads CASSLTRDRGLYEQYF. The CDR3 DNA follows: TGTGCCAGCTCATTAACCCGGGACAGGGGGCTATACGAGCAGTACTTC.

This clonotype was observed once. The gene calls are TRBV19 and TRBJ1-1, with 9 positions matching TRBD1. The CDR3 length is 13 residues. Germline lookup yields CDR1 LNHDA and CDR2 SQIVND (reference sequence). Unmatched junction bases numbered 7, after V lost 7 bases and J lost 7 bases. CDR3 coding DNA: TGTGCCAGTAAGACCGGGACAGGGCTTGAAGCTTTCTTT. Residues: CASKTGTGLEAFF.

This clonotype was counted a single time. This chain joins TRBV6-6 and TRBJ1-2; D is possibly TRBD1 (5 bases). Looked up from germline, CDR1 is MNHNY and CDR2 is SVGAGI (reference sequence). The CDR3 extends over 14 amino acids. The V end was cut by 6 bases, the J end by 5 bases, with 16 bases between. For the CDR3, the DNA is TGTGCCAGCAGAGAAGGAGGGACGATGTATGGCTACACCTTC. This gives the protein CASREGGTMYGYTF.

The chain carries TRBV2 and TRBJ2-7, with 8 bases lining up with TRBD1. Germline lookup yields CDR1 SNHLY and CDR2 FYNNEI. This CDR3 comprises 14 residues. V lost 6 bases to trimming and J lost 3 bases; unmatched junction nucleotides: 7. The CDR3 DNA reads as TGTGCCAGCAGCGCTGGACAGGGAAACTACGAGCAGTACTTC. It specifies CASSAGQGNYEQYF.

This rearrangement joins TRBV4-1 to TRBJ2-1; D is uncertain. V dropped 1 base and J dropped 0 bases, with 16 bases sitting between them. The CDR3 loop spans 18 amino acids. Germline CDR1 MGHRA, CDR2 YSYEKL. The CDR3 nucleotides read TGCGCCAGCAGCCAAGTTGATATGGGGATTACCTCCTACAATGAGCAGTTCTTC. This encodes CASSQVDMGITSYNEQFF.

The chain recombines TRBV15 with TRBJ2-1; tentative D call: TRBD2 (6 bases). Germline V CDR1 and CDR2: LNHNV, YYDKDF (reference sequence). This CDR3 has 13 amino acids. The germline V and J ends were trimmed by 2 bases and 7 bases, with 9 bases remaining between them. As DNA, the CDR3 is TGTGCCACCAGCAGACCGCTAGCGAATGAGCAGTTCTTC. It codes for CATSRPLANEQFF.

V gene TRBV13 combines with J gene TRBJ2-7, with TRBD1 matching over 7 bases. V was pared by 5 bases and J by 6 bases, with 7 bases of the junction left unmatched. CDR1 is PRHDT, CDR2 FYEKMQ, per germline (reference sequence). The CDR3 is 13 residues long. The CDR3, as DNA: TGTGCCAGCAGCCGGAACAGGGGAATCGAGCAGTACGTC. This translates into CASSRNRGIEQYV.